This T cell receptor (beta chain) was found in a study of shared clonotypes between healthy human individuals. The V end was cut by 3 bases, the J end by 8 bases, with 13 bases between. Germline V lookup: CDR1 LNHDA, CDR2 SQIVND (reference sequence). The CDR3 spans 14 residues. Study-level findings and limits: Shared across a few donors were around 5% of the naive CD4 clonotypes. An anticipated effect of sequencing depth on clonotype sharing among donors was recognized.

On this clone itself: Antigen specificity is unknown.

Naive CD8 cells were CD45RO-negative, positively selected for CCR7, excluding terminally differentiated effector memory CD45RA+ cells. There were no recent acute infections or vaccinations among the donors, who were healthy HIV-negative adults. Here immunoSEQ multiplex PCR was the method, and the copy in TCRdb shows in-frame clones only, minus some. This table has some 1,900,000 clones, about 95% appearing once. The TCR comes from a young man in good health. The sample comprised naive CD8+ T cells sorted from blood. The chain employs TRBV19 and TRBJ1-4; D might be TRBD1 (5 bases). The CDR3 DNA reads as TGTGCCAGTAGTATCGGCCAGGGCCGGGAAAAACTGTTTTTT. This codes for CASSIGQGREKLFF. Full variable domain (rest looked up from reference TRBV19 and TRBJ1-4): DGGITQSPKYLFRKEGQNVTLSCEQNLNHDAMYWYRQDPGQGLRLIYYSQIVNDFQKGDIAEGYSVSREKKESFPLTVTSAQKNPTAFYLCASSIGQGREKLFFGSGTQLSVL.